The 18 T cell receptor beta chains below were found in one sample sequenced in a study of cytomegalovirus exposure and HLA in healthy donors. Primers for the PCR totalled 60 Vbeta and 13 Jbeta. TCRdb's table, derived via immunoSEQ multiplex PCR, lists solely in-frame clones and lacks some. Of 150,000 or so clones in the sample, around 80% were seen once. Sequenced input: PBMCs. These receptors were obtained from a woman aged 50 to 60 in good health and CMV-seropositive.

The CDR3 here is CASSFDRAAWGEKLFF. The CDR3 DNA sequence: TGTGCCAGCAGCTTCGACAGGGCAGCGTGGGGTGAAAAACTGTTTTTT. This rearrangement joins TRBV5-4 to TRBJ1-4, with 7 bases that match TRBD1. Germline V gene sequence: CDR1 SGHNT, CDR2 YYREEE (reference sequence). V lost 2 bases to trimming and J lost 7 bases; unmatched junction nucleotides: 11. The CDR3 has 16 amino acids.

The chain has TRBV18 and TRBJ2-4; TRBD2 might be the D (6 bases). Trimming cost V 3 bases and J 1 base, with 7 bases left between them. The germline V gene encodes CDR1 KGHSH and CDR2 LQKENI. The CDR3 length is 14 residues. CDR3: CASSPGLAKNIQYF. CDR3 in DNA: TGTGCCAGCTCACCGGGACTGGCCAAAAACATTCAGTACTTC.

The V and J genes are TRBV19 and TRBJ2-1, with TRBD2 matching 14 bases. V shed 6 bases, J shed 5 bases, and the junction held 6 bases outside the gene matches. The CDR3 is 16 residues long. Germline V gives CDR1 LNHDA, CDR2 SQIVND (reference sequence). CDR3 nucleotides: TGTGCCAGTAGGACTAGCGGGGGGGGCACTCACAATGAGCAGTTCTTC. Its protein product is CASRTSGGGTHNEQFF.

The chain employs TRBV5-1 and TRBJ2-7; 7 positions match TRBD1. The V gene end was trimmed by 5 bases and the J gene end by 2 bases; junction bases not matched to a gene: 7. From germline, CDR1 is SGHRS and CDR2 YFSETQ. The CDR3 runs to 14 residues. CDR3 residues: CASRGDSFPYEQYF. DNA for the CDR3: TGCGCCAGCAGGGGGGACAGTTTCCCCTACGAGCAGTACTTC.

This rearrangement joins TRBV19 to TRBJ1-2; 10 positions match TRBD1. V shed 5 bases, J shed 5 bases, and the junction held 2 bases outside the gene matches. The CDR3 has 13 residues. Germline assignment: CDR1 LNHDA and CDR2 SQIVND (reference sequence). The DNA of the CDR3 is TGTGCCAGTAGTGGACAGGGGGGTTATGGCTACACCTTC. It encodes CASSGQGGYGYTF.

CDR3 sequence reads: CASSIYSTESFSNQPQHF. CDR3 DNA sequence: TGTGCCAGTAGTATATATTCGACAGAATCCTTTAGCAATCAGCCCCAGCATTTT. This chain joins TRBV19 and TRBJ1-5, with D perhaps matching TRBD1 (5 bases). The CDR3 has 18 amino acids. Germline lookup yields CDR1 LNHDA and CDR2 SQIVND (reference sequence). Trimming cost V 2 bases and J 0 bases, with 17 bases left between them.

The chain carries TRBV4-1 and TRBJ2-5, with 11 bases aligning to TRBD1. The CDR3 contains 18 residues. Looked up from germline, CDR1 is MGHRA and CDR2 is YSYEKL. The junction had 14 bases not matched to a gene; V was cut back by 3 bases and J by 5 bases. CDR3 loop: CASSHERPGQGGRETQYF. The CDR3 DNA is TGCGCCAGCAGCCATGAAAGACCGGGACAGGGGGGTAGGGAGACCCAGTACTTC.

The V call is TRBV7-9, the J call TRBJ2-3, with a weak D call TRBD2 (5 bases). The CDR3 consists of 14 residues. Trimming removed 5 bases from V and 4 bases from J, with 13 bases in between. Germline CDR1 and CDR2: SEHNR and FQNEAQ (reference sequence). The CDR3: CASSATSFPDTQYF. The CDR3 bases are TGTGCCAGCAGCGCTACTAGTTTCCCAGATACGCAGTATTTT.

The rearrangement links TRBV25-1 to TRBJ1-4; TRBD1 is a possible D gene (5 bases). Germline CDR1 is MGHDK and CDR2 is SYGVNS. Between the trimmed V and J ends, which lost 6 bases and 8 bases, there was a span of 19 bases. The CDR3 loop spans 15 amino acids. The CDR3: CASSGFGGAVEKLFF. Written as DNA, the CDR3 is TGTGCCAGCAGCGGATTTGGAGGGGCAGTGGAAAAACTGTTTTTT.

The V gene is TRBV4-3, the J gene TRBJ2-5, with TRBD2 matching 7 bases. The CDR3 sequence is 14 residues long. J lost 4 bases, V lost 4 bases, and 6 bases had no gene match. Looked up from germline, CDR1 is LGHNA and CDR2 is YSLEER. CDR3 sequence reads: CASSPLGGGETQYF. The CDR3 DNA sequence: TGCGCCAGCAGCCCCTTGGGGGGGGGAGAGACCCAGTACTTC.

About this clone itself: Other DNA variants within this sample encode the same CDR3. V usage is TRBV5-1 and J usage is TRBJ1-5; D not resolved. Germline values: CDR1 SGHRS, CDR2 YFSETQ. V gave up 0 bases and J gave up 5 bases, with 6 bases separating them. There are 13 residues in the CDR3. The CDR3, as DNA: TGCGCCAGCAGCTTGGGGCAGGATCAGCCCCAGCATTTT. The encoded protein is CASSLGQDQPQHF.

V is TRBV11-1 and J is TRBJ1-1, with TRBD1 matching 8 bases. The trim removed 0 bases at V and 5 bases at J, leaving 5 bases unmatched. The CDR3 covers 15 residues. Germline lookup yields CDR1 SGHAT and CDR2 FQDESV (reference sequence). CDR3 in amino acids: CASSLASRGRTEAFF. The CDR3, as DNA: TGTGCCAGCAGCTTAGCGAGCAGGGGGCGGACTGAAGCTTTCTTT.

The chain has TRBV29-1 and TRBJ1-5; D might be TRBD1 (6 bases). The V gene's germline CDR1 is SQVTM and CDR2 ANQGSEA. The CDR3 consists of 13 residues. V lost 4 bases, J lost 7 bases, and 14 bases lay in between. CDR3 in DNA: TGCAGCGTTGGTGAACAGGGCGGGCAGCCCCAGCATTTT. This translates into CSVGEQGGQPQHF.

The V gene is TRBV28, the J gene TRBJ1-1; possible D gene TRBD1, 6 bases. CDR1 and CDR2 (germline): MDHEN, SYDVKM. The CDR3 consists of 11 residues. The V end lost 5 bases, the J end lost 7 bases, and 8 bases lay between the germline ends. CDR3 region: CASSPGDEAFF. Written as DNA, the CDR3 is TGTGCCAGCAGTCCAGGGGATGAAGCTTTCTTT.

V is TRBV6-5 and J is TRBJ2-7; TRBD1 is a possible D gene (6 bases). V was pared by 2 bases and J by 3 bases, with 14 bases between. CDR3 length equals 15 residues. CDR1 and CDR2 from the germline V gene are MNHEY and SVGAGI. CDR3 coding DNA: TGTGCCAGCAGTTACCTCGACAGGCTCGGCTACGAGCAGTACTTC. It translates to CASSYLDRLGYEQYF.

Remarks on this clone: At one end the junction does not follow the germline gene, possibly because of a read error. This rearrangement joins TRBV7-7 to TRBJ2-5, with 10 bases fitting TRBD2. Germline V CDR1 and CDR2: SSHAT, FNYEAQ (reference sequence). The length of the CDR3 is 16 residues. The DNA for the CDR3 is TGTGCTAGCAGCTTAGCGCTAGCTAGCGGGGGAGAGACCCAGTACTTC. Translated: CASSLALASGGETQYF.

To note about this clone: At the DNA level, this CDR3 is encoded by other sequences in the same sample as well. The chain has TRBV19 and TRBJ2-7, with 8 bases fitting TRBD1. The ends lost 3 bases at V and 7 bases at J; junction bases unmatched: 8. The CDR3 sequence is 14 residues long. Germline values: CDR1 LNHDA, CDR2 SQIVND (reference sequence). The CDR3 DNA sequence: TGTGCCAGTAGTATCGGACAGGGCCTTGGGGAGCAGTACTTC. Residues: CASSIGQGLGEQYF.

The V call is TRBV4-1, the J call TRBJ2-3; perhaps TRBD2 as D (7 bases). This CDR3 is built from 15 residues. Per the germline V gene, CDR1 is MGHRA and CDR2 is YSYEKL. Trimming pared 1 base from V and 5 bases from J, leaving 13 bases between. As DNA, the CDR3 is TGCGCCAGCAGCCAAGGGGGGGGGCAGGGAGATACGCAGTATTTT. This translates into CASSQGGGQGDTQYF.